Presented here are 17 T cell receptor beta chains from one specimen sequenced in a study of blood T cell repertoires in COVID-19. TCRdb's table, derived via immunoSEQ multiplex PCR, lists solely in-frame clones and lacks some. The sample carries 200,000 to 250,000 clones, around 82% recorded once. The sequenced sample was peripheral blood. The receptors here all came from a woman between 65 and 79 years old with acute or convalescent COVID-19.

The chain uses TRBV19 and TRBJ1-4; D unresolved. The germline V gene encodes CDR1 LNHDA and CDR2 SQIVND (reference sequence). V shed 1 base and J shed 8 bases, with 8 bases lying between them. The CDR3 runs to 13 residues. The CDR3, as DNA: TGTGCCAGTAGTATAGCCGGGAACGAAAAACTGTTTTTT. Translation: CASSIAGNEKLFF.

This clone appeared once. This chain links TRBV4-2 with TRBJ1-4, with unresolved D. There are 12 residues in the CDR3. Between the trimmed V and J ends, which lost 1 base and 6 bases, there was a span of 3 bases. Germline-derived CDR1 and CDR2 are LGHNA and YNFKEQ. DNA for the CDR3: TGTGCCAGCAGCCAAGCGGATGAAAAACTGTTTTTT. Protein sequence: CASSQADEKLFF.

The gene calls are TRBV5-4 and TRBJ1-1, with 9 bases that match TRBD1. There are 16 residues in the CDR3. In germline, CDR1 is SGHNT, CDR2 YYREEE (reference sequence). V shed 4 bases, J shed 1 base, and the junction held 8 bases outside the gene matches. As DNA, the CDR3 is TGTGCCAGCAGCCCGGGACAGGGAGGGAGGAACACTGAAGCTTTCTTT. Translating gives CASSPGQGGRNTEAFF.

This chain joins TRBV29-1 and TRBJ1-2; D is ambiguous. Germline values: CDR1 SQVTM, CDR2 ANQGSEA. CDR3 size: 10 residues. With 5 bases removed from V and 8 bases from J, the gap between germline ends came to 9 bases. CDR3 region: CSVFGGGYTF. CDR3 nucleotides: TGCAGCGTTTTTGGAGGGGGCTACACCTTC.

The chain employs TRBV19 and TRBJ2-7; 7 bases align to TRBD1. V trimming: 3 bases; J trimming: 5 bases; junction bases outside the gene matches: 7. The germline V gene has CDR1 LNHDA and CDR2 SQIVND (reference sequence). The CDR3 loop spans 14 amino acids. The CDR3 DNA reads TGTGCCAGTAGTATCCCGGACCAGGGGGACGAGCAGTACTTC. Protein: CASSIPDQGDEQYF.

There are a few counts of this clone. The chain recombines TRBV5-6 with TRBJ2-3, with 7 bases aligning to TRBD1. V trimming: 4 bases; J trimming: 1 base; junction bases outside the gene matches: 9. The CDR3 covers 16 residues. CDR1 is SGHDT and CDR2 is YYEEEE in the germline V gene. DNA for the CDR3: TGTGCCAGCAGCCCGATAGGGGGCGGTCGCACAGATACGCAGTATTTT. Protein sequence: CASSPIGGGRTDTQYF.

The CDR3 nucleotides are TGTGCCAGCAGCCGGGGACAGGGCGGCGAGCAGTACTTC. It encodes CASSRGQGGEQYF. This chain joins TRBV28 and TRBJ2-7, with TRBD1 identical over 9 bases. The CDR3 is 13 residues long. Germline-derived CDR1 and CDR2 are MDHEN and SYDVKM. V dropped 6 bases and J dropped 6; count of bases not matched to a gene: 6.

This clone has a single count. The chain employs TRBV6-5 and TRBJ1-1; TRBD1 is a possible D gene (5 bases). Germline V gives CDR1 MNHEY, CDR2 SVGAGI. This CDR3 has 15 amino acids. Trimming pared 0 bases from V and 5 bases from J, leaving 13 bases between. Here the CDR3 reads CASSYSNWGGTEAFF. The CDR3 nucleotides are TGTGCCAGCAGTTACTCGAATTGGGGGGGGACTGAAGCTTTCTTT.

This CDR3 is CATSAGEDTGGSETQYF. The CDR3 nucleotides are TGTGCCACCAGTGCCGGGGAAGACACAGGGGGGTCGGAGACCCAGTACTTC. This chain uses TRBV24-1 with TRBJ2-5; TRBD1 agrees at 8 bases. With 5 bases clipped from V and 5 bases from J, the junction kept 15 bases outside the gene matches. Per germline, CDR1 KGHDR and CDR2 SFDVKD. The CDR3 runs 17 residues.

The chain has TRBV19 and TRBJ2-1; 9 nucleotides align to TRBD2. Germline trimming cut 4 bases from V and 10 bases from J; bases unmatched to any gene: 14. CDR1 and CDR2 from the germline V gene are LNHDA and SQIVND (reference sequence). The CDR3 is made up of 16 amino acids. The CDR3 protein is CASSRASGIPRAEQFF. The CDR3 DNA follows: TGTGCCAGTAGTAGGGCTAGCGGGATCCCCCGGGCGGAGCAGTTCTTC.

This clone was observed a handful of times. The chain combines TRBV9 with TRBJ2-2; D remains ambiguous. CDR1 is SGDLS, CDR2 YYNGEE, per germline. The V end was cut by 0 bases, the J end by 6 bases, with 6 bases between. The length of the CDR3 is 13 residues. In nucleotides, the CDR3 is TGTGCCAGCAGCGTAGAGGAGCCCGGGGAGCTGTTTTTT. It encodes CASSVEEPGELFF.

V is TRBV5-4 and J is TRBJ1-3; 7 bases align to TRBD1. There are 14 residues in the CDR3. The trim removed 4 bases at V and 0 bases at J, leaving 1 base unmatched. CDR1 is SGHNT, CDR2 YYREEE, per germline (reference sequence). The DNA for the CDR3 is TGTGCCAGCAGCGGGACAGCCTCTGGAAACACCATATATTTT. Translating it yields CASSGTASGNTIYF. The full variable domain, with the rest looked up from reference TRBV5-4 and TRBJ1-3, is ETGVTQSPTHLIKTRGQQVTLRCSSQSGHNTVSWYQQALGQGPQFIFQYYREEENGRGNFPPRFSGLQFPNYSSELNVNALELDDSALYLCASSGTASGNTIYFGEGSWLTVV.

In this sample, this clone turned up a few times. The chain combines TRBV5-1 with TRBJ1-1; maybe TRBD1 (6 bases). CDR1 is SGHRS, CDR2 YFSETQ, per germline. V was clipped by 4 bases and J by 0 bases, with 13 bases between them. This CDR3 comprises 15 residues. The CDR3 bases are TGCGCCAGCAGCACAGAACAGGGTTTGAACACTGAAGCTTTCTTT. Its protein product is CASSTEQGLNTEAFF.

The V call is TRBV7-9, the J call TRBJ1-1; D ambiguous. V gave up 6 bases and J gave up 4 bases, with 15 bases separating them. Germline V CDR1 and CDR2: SEHNR, FQNEAQ (reference sequence). The CDR3 is 14 amino acids. The CDR3 loop is CASRDVDSGTEAFF. The CDR3 DNA sequence: TGTGCCAGCAGAGATGTGGACTCGGGCACTGAAGCTTTCTTT. Full variable domain (remainder filled in from reference TRBV7-9 and TRBJ1-1): DTGVSQNPRHKITKRGQNVTFRCDPISEHNRLYWYRQTLGQGPEFLTYFQNEAQLEKSRLLSDRFSAERPKGSFSTLEIQRTEQGDSAMYLCASRDVDSGTEAFFGQGTRLTVV.

The chain is built from TRBV6-2 or TRBV6-3 and TRBJ1-5; tentative D call: TRBD1 (6 bases). Trimming removed 5 bases at V and 8 bases at J, with 16 bases between. This CDR3 is built from 14 residues. The germline gives CDR1 MNHEY, CDR2 SVGEGT. CDR3 DNA: TGTGCCAGCAGTAAAACTCGGACAGAAGAGCCCCAGCATTTT. Translation gives CASSKTRTEEPQHF.

The chain employs TRBV18 and TRBJ2-1; TRBD2 agrees at 7 bases. Germline V gene data show CDR1 as KGHSH and CDR2 as LQKENI. This CDR3 is 16 amino acids long. V dropped 3 bases and J dropped 9; count of bases not matched to a gene: 14. CDR3: CASSPSGRERGIEQFF. DNA for the CDR3: TGTGCCAGCTCACCCTCAGGGAGGGAGCGGGGCATTGAGCAGTTCTTC. Variable domain in full (rest from reference TRBV18 and TRBJ2-1): NAGVMQNPRHLVRRRGQEARLRCSPMKGHSHVYWYRQLPEEGLKFMVYLQKENIIDESGMPKERFSAEFPKEGPSILRIQQVVRGDSAAYFCASSPSGRERGIEQFFGPGTRLTVL.

The rearrangement links TRBV19 to TRBJ2-1, with D unresolved. Germline CDR1 reads LNHDA; CDR2 reads SQIVND (reference sequence). This CDR3 is 15 amino acids long. Trimming took 3 bases from V and 0 from J, leaving 9 bases between them. The CDR3 spells CASSMLHTSYNEQFF. For the CDR3, the DNA is TGTGCCAGTAGTATGTTGCACACCTCCTACAATGAGCAGTTCTTC.